This T cell receptor beta chain was found in a study of shared clonotypes between healthy human individuals. Study-wide context: Researchers drew samples from two women and three men aged 18 to 49. General study findings and limits: It was the few donors that limited the genetic and exposure-history diversity represented.

J was trimmed by 5 bases and V by 2 bases; bases with no gene match: 5. The CDR3 contains 15 residues. Germline CDR1 reads SGHDT; CDR2 reads YYEEEE. This clone was detected a few times. The antigen is not known. Libraries were prepared by immunoSEQ multiplex PCR; TCRdb keeps only in-frame clonotypes and omits some of them. The sample lists about a million clones, around 77% occurring once. Sequenced: memory CD4+ T cells from PBMCs. Subset of the sample: CD45RA-negative fraction. The chain combines TRBV5-6 with TRBJ1-4; TRBD1 matches at 8 bases. The origin of this receptor is a young man in good health. Some clones in this sample may be carry-over from other donors' samples. CDR3 sequence reads: CASSFSTGGNEKLFF. For the CDR3, the DNA is TGTGCCAGCAGCTTTTCTACAGGGGGGAATGAAAAACTGTTTTTT.